This entry describes one TCR beta chain. Antigen: not known. Donors were healthy Caucasian individuals from Russia aged roughly 6 to 95. Trimming took off 0 bases at V and 6 bases at J, with 12 bases between the two ends. Germline lookup yields CDR1 SEHNR and CDR2 FQNEAQ (reference sequence). This CDR3 comprises 15 residues. Through a sample-barcoded 5' primer and a J-beta primer mix, a second PCR was run for 7 to 11 cycles. Per-sample output comprised a minimum of 3 million paired-end reads containing CDR3. TCRdb reprocessed the 5' RACE reads via MiXCR and lists one record per CDR3 protein. The profile shows about 1,400,000 distinct CDR3 sequences, approximately 42% of them singletons. These data originate in a study of blood T cells in healthy people across ages. Whole-study findings and limits: Both higher diversity and more naive CD4+ cells marked long-lived donors when set against aged donors.

The receptor was derived from a woman aged 18-30 years in good health. The material sequenced was blood. The chain recombines TRBV7-9 with TRBJ2-1, with no clear D. CDR3 bases: TGTGCCAGCAGCTTAGCGGCTATCTCGAGCAATGAGCAGTTCTTC. Translating gives CASSLAAISSNEQFF.